The subject of this entry is one T cell receptor (beta chain). What it binds is not known. The data belong to a study of cytomegalovirus exposure and HLA in healthy donors. Study context: It was reported in a later analysis that the approximately 120 validation repertoires used the same platform as the approximately 670 first-cohort repertoires.

Donors came from a validation cohort of approximately 110 subjects, distinct from the first 666-subject cohort. Repertoires were generated with immunoSEQ multiplex PCR, while TCRdb's copy carries only in-frame clones and drops some. The sample has about 130,000 clones; over 90% are singletons. The CDR3 sequence is 14 residues long. From germline, CDR1 is SGHRS and CDR2 YFSETQ. The V and J ends lost 0 bases and 3 bases respectively, with 9 bases between them. Whole-study results and caveats: That first-cohort TCR clusters tended to co-occur in the 120 or so validation repertoires was found in a later analysis. CMV antigen specificity was confirmed in vitro for a few CMV-associated chains.

The sample taken for sequencing was PBMCs. The V gene is TRBV5-1, the J gene TRBJ1-1; D remains ambiguous. The sequence derives from a man aged 18 to 29 in good health and CMV-seropositive. The CDR3 region is CASSLGQVDTEAFF. CDR3 nucleotides: TGCGCCAGCAGCTTGGGCCAAGTAGACACTGAAGCTTTCTTT.